This T cell receptor beta chain appears in the sequencing data of a study of blood T cell repertoires in COVID-19. Recovery meant two consecutive negative NP/OP PCR tests, professional clearance, or resolved symptoms. Germline loops: CDR1 LNHDA, CDR2 SQIVND (reference sequence). V lost 7 bases, J lost 0 bases, and 15 bases lay in between. The CDR3 totals 15 residues. Generated by immunoSEQ multiplex PCR, the TCRdb table keeps only in-frame clones and is missing some. The top ten hold under 2.5% of the sample, which has about 130,000 clones, 75% to 90% seen once. Sequences were obtained from PBMCs or T cells enriched from blood (not recorded which). The chain employs TRBV19 and TRBJ1-2, with D uncertain. This TCR derives from a woman between 45 and 60 years old who had recovered from COVID-19. The CDR3 DNA follows: TGTGCCAGTAAGGAGGCGGTCTCTTCTAACTATGGCTACACCTTC. This encodes CASKEAVSSNYGYTF.